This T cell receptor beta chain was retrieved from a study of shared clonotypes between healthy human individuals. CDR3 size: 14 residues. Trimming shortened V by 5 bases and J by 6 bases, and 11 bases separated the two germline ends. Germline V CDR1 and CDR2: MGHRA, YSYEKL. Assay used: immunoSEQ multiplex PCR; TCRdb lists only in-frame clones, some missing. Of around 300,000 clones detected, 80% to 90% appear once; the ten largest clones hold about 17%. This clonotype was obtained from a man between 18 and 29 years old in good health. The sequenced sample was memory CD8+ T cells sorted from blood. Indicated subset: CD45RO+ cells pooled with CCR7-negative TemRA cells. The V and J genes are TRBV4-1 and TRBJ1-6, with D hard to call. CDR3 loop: CASSARVFNSPLHF. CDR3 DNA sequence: TGCGCCAGCAGCGCTCGGGTCTTTAATTCACCCCTCCACTTT.